The rows below give T cell receptor beta chains drawn from one sample of a study of blood T cells in healthy people across ages. TCRdb reprocessed the 5' RACE reads with MiXCR, giving one entry per CDR3 protein. Among 1.5 million to 2 million distinct CDR3 sequences listed, around 48% were seen once. What was sequenced was blood. Source of these receptors: a woman in her thirties or forties in good health. The CDR3 runs from the conserved cysteine through the conserved F or W. A D gene is named only where the DNA matches it firmly. Rows give clone size only sometimes, using once, few, many, or a class for an expanded clone.

v_gene	j_gene	abundance	len	d_gene	CDR3aa	CDR3nt
TRBV27	TRBJ2-7	NA	18	TRBD1	CASSPGSGGVSGSYEQYF	TGTGCCAGCAGTCCCGGTTCAGGGGGAGTATCGGGTTCTTACGAGCAGTACTTC
TRBV6-6	TRBJ1-2	NA	14	TRBD1	CASRQPGGLGGYTF	TGTGCCAGCAGACAACCAGGGGGACTCGGTGGCTACACCTTC
TRBV6-5	TRBJ2-3	NA	15	NA	CASSYLGLYTDTQYF	TGTGCCAGCAGTTACTTGGGACTTTACACAGATACGCAGTATTTT
TRBV20-1	TRBJ2-7	NA	14	TRBD2	CSAPTSGGYYEQYF	TGCAGTGCTCCGACTAGCGGGGGGTACTACGAGCAGTACTTC
TRBV4-3	TRBJ2-7	NA	16	NA	CASSQAATDISYEQYF	TGCGCCAGCAGCCAAGCAGCCACAGATATCTCCTACGAGCAGTACTTC
TRBV20-1	TRBJ1-4	few	13	NA	CSAKIATNEKLFF	TGCAGTGCCAAGATTGCAACTAATGAAAAACTGTTTTTT
TRBV28	TRBJ2-5	NA	13	NA	CASSVVDSPWQYF	TGTGCCAGCAGTGTAGTGGACAGCCCCTGGCAGTACTTC
TRBV7-2	TRBJ2-1	once	15	TRBD2	CASSNGLAGIGEQFF	TGTGCCAGCAGCAACGGACTAGCGGGGATCGGTGAGCAGTTCTTC
TRBV2	TRBJ1-1	NA	12	NA	CASSEVGVEAFF	TGTGCCAGCAGTGAAGTCGGCGTTGAAGCTTTCTTT
TRBV12-3/TRBV12-4	TRBJ2-7	NA	16	NA	CASSLNLSGAPYEQYF	TGTGCCAGCAGTTTAAACCTATCGGGGGCCCCCTACGAGCAGTACTTC
TRBV4-1	TRBJ2-1	few	17	TRBD2	CASSRPGAGSGYNEQFF	TGCGCCAGCAGCCGACCGGGAGCGGGGAGCGGCTACAATGAGCAGTTCTTC
TRBV4-2	TRBJ2-7	few	15	NA	CASSQDLGGNYEQYF	TGTGCCAGCAGCCAAGATCTCGGGGGAAACTACGAGCAGTACTTC
TRBV12-3/TRBV12-4	TRBJ1-6	NA	14	NA	CASRDGQRGSPLHF	TGTGCCAGCAGGGACGGACAGCGAGGATCACCCCTCCACTTT
TRBV14	TRBJ1-4	NA	16	NA	CASSQSLQGTNEKLFF	TGTGCCAGCAGCCAATCGCTCCAGGGGACTAATGAAAAACTGTTTTTT
TRBV28	TRBJ2-5	few	13	NA	CASTQAYQETQYF	TGTGCCAGCACCCAAGCGTACCAAGAGACCCAGTACTTC
TRBV20-1	TRBJ1-6	few	15	TRBD1	CSAFTGDSHNSPLHF	TGTAGTGCTTTTACTGGGGACAGCCATAATTCACCCCTCCACTTT
TRBV12-3/TRBV12-4	TRBJ2-3	NA	17	TRBD2	CASTMGLAGGSTDTQYF	TGTGCCAGCACCATGGGACTAGCGGGGGGGAGCACAGATACGCAGTATTTT
TRBV28	TRBJ1-2	few	11	NA	CASLTDYGYTF	TGTGCCAGCCTCACGGACTATGGCTACACCTTC
TRBV14	TRBJ1-2	NA	14	TRBD1	CASSPFRQGHGYTF	TGTGCCAGCAGCCCCTTCCGACAGGGGCATGGCTACACCTTC
TRBV25-1	TRBJ2-6	few	19	TRBD1	CASSGTLGQGSSGANVLTF	TGTGCCAGCAGTGGTACCCTTGGACAGGGTAGCTCTGGGGCCAACGTCCTGACTTTC
TRBV25-1	TRBJ1-4	NA	15	TRBD1	CASSDWDSDNEKLFF	TGTGCCAGCAGTGATTGGGACAGCGATAATGAAAAACTGTTTTTT
TRBV6-2/TRBV6-3	TRBJ1-2	NA	13	NA	CASSRGVHYGYTF	TGTGCCAGCAGTAGAGGGGTCCACTATGGCTACACCTTC
TRBV10-3	TRBJ2-7	NA	13	NA	CAIPPRAVSEQYF	TGTGCCATCCCTCCCAGGGCTGTTTCCGAGCAGTACTTC
TRBV6-5	TRBJ1-6	NA	12	NA	CASSYTSSPLHF	TGTGCCAGCAGTTATACTTCCTCACCCCTCCACTTT
TRBV5-1	TRBJ2-1	few	17	TRBD1	CASSLQGQVTSYNEQFF	TGCGCCAGCAGCTTGCAAGGACAGGTGACTTCCTACAATGAGCAGTTCTTC
TRBV10-3	TRBJ2-5	NA	11	NA	CAITPPGTQYF	TGTGCCATCACCCCCCCAGGGACCCAGTACTTC
TRBV4-3	TRBJ2-3	once	14	NA	CASSPLTPTDTQYF	TGCGCCAGCAGTCCCTTGACCCCGACAGATACGCAGTATTTT
TRBV2	TRBJ2-1	NA	12	NA	CASSDGNGEQFF	TGTGCCAGCAGTGACGGAAACGGGGAGCAGTTCTTC
TRBV6-2/TRBV6-3	TRBJ1-2	NA	15	NA	CASSYGAGRYGGYTF	TGTGCCAGCAGTTATGGTGCGGGAAGATATGGAGGCTACACCTTC
TRBV7-2	TRBJ2-3	few	14	NA	CASSFQLYTDTQYF	TGTGCCAGCAGCTTTCAGTTATACACAGATACGCAGTATTTT
TRBV6-2/TRBV6-3	TRBJ2-1	NA	16	NA	CASSYSTGLTYNEQFF	TGTGCCAGCAGTTACTCGACAGGACTTACCTACAATGAGCAGTTCTTC
TRBV6-5	TRBJ2-7	few	13	TRBD1	CASRKTGSDEQYF	TGTGCCAGCCGCAAGACAGGGTCCGACGAGCAGTACTTC
TRBV5-1	TRBJ2-7	NA	17	NA	CASSLANTGPKNYEQYF	TGCGCCAGCAGCTTGGCCAATACGGGCCCAAAAAACTACGAGCAGTACTTC
TRBV20-1	TRBJ1-2	NA	15	TRBD1	CSARVYGTAFYGYTF	TGCAGTGCTAGAGTCTACGGGACAGCCTTCTATGGCTACACCTTC
TRBV5-1	TRBJ2-5	NA	16	NA	CASSLEQPLSLETQYF	TGCGCCAGCAGCTTGGAACAGCCCTTGAGTTTGGAGACCCAGTACTTC
TRBV20-1	TRBJ2-3	NA	14	TRBD1	CSARDRFRTDTQYF	TGCAGTGCTCGGGACAGATTCCGCACAGATACGCAGTATTTT
TRBV10-3	TRBJ2-3	few	16	NA	CAISDLPAGQYDTQYF	TGTGCCATCAGTGACCTCCCCGCGGGACAGTACGATACGCAGTATTTT
TRBV4-2	TRBJ1-4	NA	16	NA	CASSQDLGSTNEELFF	TGTGCCAGCAGCCAAGATCTGGGATCAACTAATGAAGAACTGTTTTTT
TRBV7-2	TRBJ2-5	NA	14	TRBD2	CASSNGTRGETQYF	TGTGCCAGCAGCAACGGGACTAGAGGAGAGACCCAGTACTTC
TRBV6-5	TRBJ1-2	few	16	TRBD1	CASNVGRGQGEYGYTF	TGTGCCAGCAATGTGGGCAGGGGGCAAGGAGAATATGGCTACACCTTC
TRBV5-1	TRBJ1-2	NA	14	NA	CASSLAGGLEGYTF	TGCGCCAGCAGCTTGGCCGGGGGGCTGGAAGGCTACACCTTC
TRBV24-1	TRBJ1-2	NA	13	NA	CATRADSSSGYTF	NA
TRBV9	TRBJ2-5	NA	16	TRBD2	CASSVGQRGGQETQYF	TGTGCCAGCAGCGTAGGACAGCGGGGGGGGCAAGAGACCCAGTACTTC
TRBV10-1	TRBJ2-5	few	16	TRBD2	CASSEGPGLNKETQYF	TGCGCCAGCAGTGAAGGGCCGGGACTAAACAAAGAGACCCAGTACTTC
TRBV24-1	TRBJ2-1	NA	16	NA	CATSDYTGLVANEQFF	TGTGCCACCAGTGATTATACAGGGTTGGTGGCCAATGAGCAGTTCTTC
TRBV7-9	TRBJ2-4	NA	15	NA	CASSLDLIAKNIQYF	TGTGCCAGCAGCCTGGACCTAATAGCCAAAAACATTCAGTACTTC
TRBV10-1	TRBJ1-1	NA	17	TRBD1	CARSRDRDSHMNTEAFF	TGCGCCAGGTCGAGGGACAGGGACTCTCACATGAACACTGAAGCTTTCTTT
TRBV6-6	TRBJ1-4	many	14	TRBD1	CASSSGTGREKLFF	TGTGCCAGCTCCTCCGGGACAGGGCGTGAAAAACTGTTTTTT
TRBV6-1	TRBJ2-1	NA	15	TRBD1	CASSVTGTGNNEQFF	TGTGCCAGCAGTGTCACCGGGACAGGGAACAATGAGCAGTTCTTC
TRBV29-1	TRBJ1-2	few	14	NA	CSVGAEGSGGGYTF	TGCAGCGTTGGAGCGGAGGGTTCCGGGGGGGGCTACACCTTC
TRBV14	TRBJ2-5	NA	15	TRBD1	CASSQGDRPEETQYF	TGTGCCAGCAGCCAAGGGGACAGACCAGAAGAGACCCAGTACTTC
TRBV13	TRBJ2-7	few	13	TRBD1	CASSLGGTAEQYF	TGTGCCAGCAGCTTAGGAGGGACAGCCGAGCAGTACTTC
TRBV20-1	TRBJ2-7	few	13	NA	CSARASLSYEQYF	TGCAGTGCTAGAGCGTCTCTCTCCTACGAGCAGTACTTC